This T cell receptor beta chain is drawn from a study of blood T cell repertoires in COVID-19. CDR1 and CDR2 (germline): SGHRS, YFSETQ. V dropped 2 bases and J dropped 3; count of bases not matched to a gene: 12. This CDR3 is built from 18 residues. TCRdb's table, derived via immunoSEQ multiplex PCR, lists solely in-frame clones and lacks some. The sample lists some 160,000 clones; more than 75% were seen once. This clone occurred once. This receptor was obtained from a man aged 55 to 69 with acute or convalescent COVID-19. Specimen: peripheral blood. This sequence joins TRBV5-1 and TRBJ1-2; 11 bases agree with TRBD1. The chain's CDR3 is CASSLKTGTGGLDYGYTF. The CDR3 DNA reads TGCGCCAGCAGCTTAAAGACCGGGACAGGGGGTTTAGACTATGGCTACACCTTC.